These 21 T cell receptor beta chains share one sample of origin, sequenced in a study of T cell clonality in common variable immunodeficiency. The method was immunoSEQ multiplex PCR; TCRdb's version includes in-frame clones alone and lacks a portion of them. The sample is made up of some 9,700 clones, none counted only once. General study results and limits: Common variable immunodeficiency TCR beta sequences reportedly had fewer deletions and N-nucleotide insertions.

Their antigens remain unidentified. The specimen was peripheral blood mononuclear cells. These receptors originate from a human donor with common variable immunodeficiency.

This clone was seen repeatedly, ten times or more. At one boundary the junction diverges from the germline segment, which might be a read error. Read data end 3 residues before the CDR3 end; the end is taken from the germline J gene. The J gene is TRBJ1-1, the V gene TRBV4-2; D not certain. The CDR3 is made up of 16 amino acids. Germline V CDR1 and CDR2: LGHNA, YNFKEQ. The CDR3 bases that were read are TGCGCCAGCAGCCAAGATCTTGCTATCATGAACACTGAA. Its translation is CASSQDLAIMNTE. The whole CDR3 sequence is CASSQDLAIMNTEAFF.

This clone was observed many times. With the read ending 3 residues before the CDR3 end, the germline J gene is used to fill in that end. The genes are TRBV20-1 and TRBJ1-2; maybe TRBD1 (6 bases). Per the germline V gene, CDR1 is DFQATT and CDR2 is SNEGSKA (reference sequence). V gave up 5 bases and J gave up 3 bases, with 19 bases separating them. CDR3 length equals 15 residues. The covered CDR3 bases are TGCAGTGCTGCCCATGGGGGGGCTCGAGACTATGGC. It yields the protein CSAAHGGARDYG. The whole CDR3 reads CSAAHGGARDYGYTF.

Worth noting for this clone: Coverage ceases 3 residues before the CDR3 finishes, and the germline J gene fills in the end. The rearrangement joins TRBV7-9 to TRBJ1-6; 7 bases are a match to TRBD1. This CDR3 has 14 amino acids. Germline-derived CDR1 and CDR2 are SEHNR and FQNEAQ (reference sequence). The CDR3 bases that were read are TGTGCCAGCAGCATAGGGACAGACAAGTCAACC. Translation gives CASSIGTDKST. The whole CDR3 reads CASSIGTDKSTLHF.

This clone was observed many times. The read ends 3 residues shy of where the CDR3 ends; the end is completed using the germline J gene. The chain couples TRBV12-3 or TRBV12-4 to TRBJ1-5, with 7 bases matching TRBD1. The CDR3 consists of 18 residues. V dropped 1 base and J dropped 0; count of bases not matched to a gene: 9. The CDR3 here is CASSLGKGGLYSNQPQHF. The sequenced CDR3 bases are TGTGCCAGCAGTTTAGGTAAAGGGGGCCTATATAGCAATCAGCCC.

This clone was detected only a few times. A much larger clone differs from this one at a single base, so this may be a read error. The read ends 3 residues before the CDR3 terminus; that terminus is restored from the germline J gene. The J gene is TRBJ2-5, the V gene TRBV5-1, with D perhaps TRBD1 (5 bases). There are 19 residues in the CDR3. V lost 4 bases, J lost 0 bases, and 25 bases lay in between. Germline values: CDR1 SGHRS, CDR2 YFSETQ. The part of the CDR3 DNA that was read is TGCGCCAGCAGCCCTCGGGCGACAGAACATGACTTGTACCAAGAGACC. The encoded protein is CASSPRATEHDLYQET. In full, the CDR3 reads CASSPRATEHDLYQETQYF.

This clone counts as medium-sized. The CDR3 goes on 3 residues after the read ends, and that part is filled in from the germline J gene. This chain uses TRBV5-1 with TRBJ2-7, with D unclear. Germline V gives CDR1 SGHRS, CDR2 YFSETQ. V was pared by 4 bases and J by 6 bases, with 14 bases between. This CDR3 has 13 residues. CDR3 loop: CASSGLTGSEQYF. The covered CDR3 bases are TGCGCCAGCAGCGGCTTGACTGGGTCCGAG.

By sample share, this clone is medium-sized. The read finishes 3 residues shy of the CDR3 end, and the germline J gene is used to complete it. This chain joins TRBV29-1 and TRBJ1-1; D may be TRBD1 (5 bases). Germline V gene sequence: CDR1 SQVTM, CDR2 ANQGSEA. Trimming took 7 bases from V and 5 from J, leaving 23 bases between them. This CDR3 has 15 amino acids. CDR3 sequence: CSGSRRGGTVTEAFF. Partial CDR3 DNA: TGCAGCGGCTCCCGACGGGGGGGTACGGTGACTGAA.

This clone appeared many times. The read terminates 3 residues before the CDR3 end, so the remaining end is supplied by the germline J gene. V gene TRBV14 combines with J gene TRBJ1-2; TRBD1 agrees at 10 bases. Trimming took 2 bases from V and 7 from J; bases not matched to a gene: 7. This CDR3 spans 15 amino acids. CDR1 is SGHDN and CDR2 is FVKESK in the germline V gene. Incomplete CDR3 DNA: TGTGCCAGCAGCCAACCCGGGACAGGGGAAATTGGC. Translating it yields CASSQPGTGEIG. The whole CDR3 protein reads CASSQPGTGEIGYTF.

This clone has at least ten counts. The read gets to within 3 residues of the CDR3 end, and the germline J gene fills in the rest. The chain couples TRBV20-1 to TRBJ1-6; D unresolved. Trimming took 1 base from V and 9 from J, leaving 10 bases between them. There are 13 residues in the CDR3. Germline-derived CDR1 and CDR2 are DFQATT and SNEGSKA (reference sequence). CDR3: CSARARVASPLHF. CDR3 DNA (partial): TGCAGTGCTAGAGCTCGGGTGGCTTCACCC.

This clone is medium-sized (0.01 to 0.1%). The CDR3 is cut off 3 residues early in the read; its end comes from the germline J gene. This sequence joins TRBV4-2 and TRBJ2-1, with TRBD2 matching 13 bases. V was pared by 2 bases and J by 4 bases, with 14 bases of the junction left unmatched. Looked up from germline, CDR1 is LGHNA and CDR2 is YNFKEQ. The CDR3 contains 20 residues. The part of the CDR3 DNA that was read is TGTGCCAGCAGCCAACCAATAAGCCGGACTAGCGGGAGTAGGTACAATGAG. Translating it yields CASSQPISRTSGSRYNE. The full CDR3 reads CASSQPISRTSGSRYNEQFF.

This clone was observed at least ten times. The missing CDR3 end, 3 residues past where the read stops, is filled in from the germline J gene. The V call is TRBV27, the J call TRBJ1-2, with TRBD1 identical over 9 bases. The germline V gene has CDR1 MNHEY and CDR2 SMNVEV (reference sequence). The CDR3 sequence is 14 residues long. The trim removed 6 bases at V and 7 bases at J, leaving 9 bases unmatched. CDR3 residues: CASSPGTGSFGYTF. The part of the CDR3 DNA that was read is TGTGCCAGCAGCCCCGGGACAGGGTCATTTGGC.

This clone came up many times. Incomplete CDR3 DNA: TGTGCCAGCAGTCCTAGCTTTGGGGATACG. Translation gives CASSPSFGDT. The whole CDR3 sequence reads CASSPSFGDTQYF. The chain recombines TRBV2 with TRBJ2-3; a possible D gene is TRBD2 (5 bases). The read terminates 3 residues before the CDR3 end, so the remaining end is supplied by the germline J gene. Germline loops: CDR1 SNHLY, CDR2 FYNNEI. Between the trimmed V and J ends, which lost 5 bases and 6 bases, there was a span of 12 bases. The CDR3 consists of 13 residues.

By proportion, this clone is medium-sized. The sequenced part of the CDR3 DNA is TGTGCCAGCAGCTCAACACAGGGGGTTCCTGTCTATGAG. Translated, it gives CASSSTQGVPVYE. The CDR3 in full is CASSSTQGVPVYEQFF. The rearrangement joins TRBV9 to TRBJ2-1; TRBD1 matches 8 bases. The read is 3 residues too short to cover the CDR3 end, so that end is filled in from the germline J gene. CDR1 and CDR2 from the germline V gene are SGDLS and YYNGEE. V was clipped by 4 bases and J by 8 bases; unmatched bases: 14. This CDR3 contains 16 residues.

To note about this clone: The CDR3 end is not reached by the read, which stops 3 residues before it; the germline J gene fills it in. V is TRBV19 and J is TRBJ2-5; no reliable D call. The CDR3 contains 11 residues. V gave up 3 bases and J gave up 6 bases, with 5 bases separating them. Germline V gives CDR1 LNHDA, CDR2 SQIVND (reference sequence). CDR3 loop: CASSIYKTQYF. The part of the CDR3 DNA that was read is TGTGCCAGTAGTATTTATAAGACC.

This clone was counted ten times or more. The read gets to within 3 residues of the CDR3 end, and the germline J gene fills in the rest. The chain links TRBV27 to TRBJ2-7; TRBD1 is a possible D gene (5 bases). V was clipped by 5 bases and J by 1 base, with 15 bases between them. The CDR3 loop spans 15 amino acids. Germline V gene data show CDR1 as MNHEY and CDR2 as SMNVEV (reference sequence). CDR3 bases read: TGTGCCAGCAGTATCGACAGTACTATTTCCTACGAG. Its protein is CASSIDSTISYE. Given in full, the CDR3 is CASSIDSTISYEQYF.

This clone is judged medium-sized. The read terminates 3 residues ahead of where the CDR3 ends, so the germline J gene completes it. The rearrangement links TRBV7-9 to TRBJ2-3, with TRBD2 identical over 11 bases. Trimming cost V 6 bases and J 2 bases; bases outside gene matches: 1. Germline assignment: CDR1 SEHNR and CDR2 FQNEAQ (reference sequence). The CDR3 contains 14 residues. CDR3 bases read: TGTGCCAGCAGGACTAGCGGGACCACAGATACG. It yields the protein CASRTSGTTDT. The whole CDR3 sequence reads CASRTSGTTDTQYF.

This clone was counted ten times or more. The read stops 3 residues short of the end of the CDR3; the missing end is completed from the germline J gene. The chain combines TRBV5-1 with TRBJ1-3; weak D call: TRBD1 (5 bases). V gave up 3 bases and J gave up 0 bases, with 7 bases separating them. The CDR3 contains 14 residues. CDR1 is SGHRS, CDR2 YFSETQ, per germline. This CDR3 is CASSWGSSGNTIYF. The CDR3 DNA, read in part, is TGCGCCAGCAGCTGGGGCAGCTCTGGAAACACC.

In this sample, this clone turned up many times. The read terminates 3 residues ahead of where the CDR3 ends, so the germline J gene completes it. The rearrangement links TRBV18 to TRBJ2-7; D may be TRBD1 (5 bases). The CDR3 is made up of 14 amino acids. Germline V gene data show CDR1 as KGHSH and CDR2 as LQKENI. Trimming shortened V by 2 bases and J by 1 base, and 9 bases separated the two germline ends. Partial CDR3 DNA: TGTGCCAGCTCACCAACAGGTACATCCTACGAG. Residues: CASSPTGTSYE. The full CDR3 sequence reads CASSPTGTSYEQYF.

This clone has only a few counts. The CDR3 end lies 3 residues beyond the end of the read and is filled in from the germline J gene. This chain uses TRBV11-2 with TRBJ2-7; TRBD2 is a possible D gene (6 bases). Germline assignment: CDR1 SGHAT and CDR2 FQNNGV. V dropped 7 bases and J dropped 0 bases, with 10 bases sitting between them. This CDR3 contains 13 residues. CDR3 bases read: TGTGCCAGCAATCGGGGGTCCTCCTACGAG. Its translation: CASNRGSSYE. The entire CDR3 sequence reads CASNRGSSYEQYF.

On this clone: Sequencing ends 3 residues short of the CDR3 end; the germline J gene provides the rest. Other DNA sequences in the sample encode the same CDR3. This sequence joins TRBV19 and TRBJ2-7, with 8 bases identical to TRBD1. CDR3 length equals 14 residues. In germline, CDR1 is LNHDA, CDR2 SQIVND (reference sequence). J lost 2 bases, V lost 7 bases, and 7 bases had no gene match. CDR3 bases read: TGTGCCAGTACCACAGGACAGGGACCCTACGAG. Translated, it gives CASTTGQGPYE. The CDR3 as a whole reads CASTTGQGPYEQYF. The entire variable domain, with the rest obtained from reference TRBV19 and TRBJ2-7, is as follows: DGGITQSPKYLFRKEGQNVTLSCEQNLNHDAMYWYRQDPGQGLRLIYYSQIVNDFQKGDIAEGYSVSREKKESFPLTVTSAQKNPTAFYLCASTTGQGPYEQYFGPGTRLTVT.

This clone was counted many times. The read terminates 3 residues ahead of where the CDR3 ends, so the germline J gene completes it. V gene TRBV5-1 combines with J gene TRBJ1-5, with a possible D match to TRBD1 (5 bases). V gave up 3 bases and J gave up 3 bases, with 13 bases separating them. CDR1 is SGHRS, CDR2 YFSETQ, per germline. This CDR3 has 15 amino acids. CDR3 sequence reads: CASSSEGLDNQPQHF. The part of the CDR3 DNA that was read is TGCGCCAGCAGCTCAGAGGGGCTCGACAATCAGCCC.